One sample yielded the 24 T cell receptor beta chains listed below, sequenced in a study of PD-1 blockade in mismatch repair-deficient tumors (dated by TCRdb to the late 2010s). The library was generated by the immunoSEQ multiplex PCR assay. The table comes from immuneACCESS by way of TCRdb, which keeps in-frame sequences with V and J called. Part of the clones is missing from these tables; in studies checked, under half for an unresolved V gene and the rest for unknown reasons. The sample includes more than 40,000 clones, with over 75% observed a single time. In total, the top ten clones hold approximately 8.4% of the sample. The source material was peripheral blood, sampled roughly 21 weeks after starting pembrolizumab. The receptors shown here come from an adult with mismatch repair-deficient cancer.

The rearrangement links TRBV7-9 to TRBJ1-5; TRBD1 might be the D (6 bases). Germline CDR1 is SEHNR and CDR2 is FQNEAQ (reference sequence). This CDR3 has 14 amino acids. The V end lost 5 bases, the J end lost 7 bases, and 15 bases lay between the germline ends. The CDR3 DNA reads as TGTGCCAGCAGCCCAATAAACAGGGAGCAGCCCCAGCATTTT. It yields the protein CASSPINREQPQHF.

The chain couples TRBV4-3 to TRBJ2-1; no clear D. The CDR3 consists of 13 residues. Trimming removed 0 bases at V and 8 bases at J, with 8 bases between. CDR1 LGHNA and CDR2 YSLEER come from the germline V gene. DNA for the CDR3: TGCGCCAGCAGCCAAGAGATTCAAGATGAGCAGTTCTTC. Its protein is CASSQEIQDEQFF.

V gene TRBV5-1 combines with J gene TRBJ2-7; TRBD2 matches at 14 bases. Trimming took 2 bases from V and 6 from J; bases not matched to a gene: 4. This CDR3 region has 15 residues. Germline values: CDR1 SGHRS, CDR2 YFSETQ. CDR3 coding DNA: TGCGCCAGCAGCTTTTCCGGGACTAGCGGGAGCGAGCAGTACTTC. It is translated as CASSFSGTSGSEQYF. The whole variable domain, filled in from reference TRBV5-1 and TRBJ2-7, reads KAGVTQTPRYLIKTRGQQVTLSCSPISGHRSVSWYQQTPGQGLQFLFEYFSETQRNKGNFPGRFSGRQFSNSRSEMNVSTLELGDSALYLCASSFSGTSGSEQYFGPGTRLTVT.

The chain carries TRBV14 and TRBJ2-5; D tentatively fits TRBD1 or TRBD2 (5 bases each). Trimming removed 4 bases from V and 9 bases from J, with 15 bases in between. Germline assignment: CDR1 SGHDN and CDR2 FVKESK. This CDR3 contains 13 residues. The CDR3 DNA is TGTGCCAGCAGCCCCTCTACTAGGGGAGCCCAGTACTTC. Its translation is CASSPSTRGAQYF.

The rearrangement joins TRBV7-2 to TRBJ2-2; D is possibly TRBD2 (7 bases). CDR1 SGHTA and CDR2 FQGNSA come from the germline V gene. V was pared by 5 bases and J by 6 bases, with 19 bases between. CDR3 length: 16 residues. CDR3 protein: CASSLKGGASAGELFF. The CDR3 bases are TGTGCCAGCAGCCTGAAAGGGGGGGCTTCAGCCGGGGAGCTGTTTTTT.

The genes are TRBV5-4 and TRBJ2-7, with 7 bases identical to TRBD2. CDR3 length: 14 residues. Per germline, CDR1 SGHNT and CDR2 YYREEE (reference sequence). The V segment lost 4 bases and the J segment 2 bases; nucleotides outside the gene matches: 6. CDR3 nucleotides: TGTGCCAGCAGCAATGGGGGGGGGACCTACGAGCAGTACTTC. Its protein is CASSNGGGTYEQYF.

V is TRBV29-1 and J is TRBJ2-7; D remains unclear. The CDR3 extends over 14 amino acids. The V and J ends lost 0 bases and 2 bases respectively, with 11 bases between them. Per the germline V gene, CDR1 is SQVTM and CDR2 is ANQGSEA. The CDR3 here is CSVEDPRRAYEQYF. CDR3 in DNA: TGCAGCGTTGAAGATCCCCGTAGGGCCTACGAGCAGTACTTC.

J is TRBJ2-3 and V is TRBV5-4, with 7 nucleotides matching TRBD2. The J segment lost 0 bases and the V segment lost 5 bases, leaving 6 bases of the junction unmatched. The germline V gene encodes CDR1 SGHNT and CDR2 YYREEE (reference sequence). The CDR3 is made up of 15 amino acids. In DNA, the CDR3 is TGTGCCAGCAGACCCACTAGCGCTAGCACAGATACGCAGTATTTT. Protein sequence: CASRPTSASTDTQYF.

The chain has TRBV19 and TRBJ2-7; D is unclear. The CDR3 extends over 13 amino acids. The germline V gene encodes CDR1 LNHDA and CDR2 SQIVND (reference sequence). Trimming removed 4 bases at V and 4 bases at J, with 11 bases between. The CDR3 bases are TGTGCCAGTAGTAAAAAAACCGGTTACGAGCAGTACTTC. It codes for CASSKKTGYEQYF. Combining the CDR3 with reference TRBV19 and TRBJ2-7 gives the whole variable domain DGGITQSPKYLFRKEGQNVTLSCEQNLNHDAMYWYRQDPGQGLRLIYYSQIVNDFQKGDIAEGYSVSREKKESFPLTVTSAQKNPTAFYLCASSKKTGYEQYFGPGTRLTVT.

The CDR3 DNA reads TGTGCCAGCAGCTTGTGGTGGCGGGAGGCCCACAATGAGCAGTTCTTC. Translated: CASSLWWREAHNEQFF. The chain is built from TRBV5-6 and TRBJ2-1; 8 bases align to TRBD2. The ends lost 1 base at V and 5 bases at J; junction bases unmatched: 8. Germline loops: CDR1 SGHDT, CDR2 YYEEEE. The CDR3 length is 16 residues.

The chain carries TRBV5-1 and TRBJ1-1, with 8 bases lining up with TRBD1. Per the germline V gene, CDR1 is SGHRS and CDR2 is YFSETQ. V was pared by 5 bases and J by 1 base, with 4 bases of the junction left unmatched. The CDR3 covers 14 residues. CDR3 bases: TGCGCCAGCAGTCCCACAGGGGGGAACACTGAAGCTTTCTTT. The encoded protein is CASSPTGGNTEAFF.

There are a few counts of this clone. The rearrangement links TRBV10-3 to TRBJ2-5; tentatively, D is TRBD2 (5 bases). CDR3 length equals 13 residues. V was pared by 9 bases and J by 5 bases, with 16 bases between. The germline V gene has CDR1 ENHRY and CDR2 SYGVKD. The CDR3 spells CAIGLGGWETQYF. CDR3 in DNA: TGTGCCATAGGACTTGGTGGCTGGGAGACCCAGTACTTC.

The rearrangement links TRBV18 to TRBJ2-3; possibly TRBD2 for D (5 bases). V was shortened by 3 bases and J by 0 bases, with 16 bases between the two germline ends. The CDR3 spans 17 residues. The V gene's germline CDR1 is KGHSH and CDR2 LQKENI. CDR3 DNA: TGTGCCAGCTCACCGGTTAGGACTGGATCTAGCACAGATACGCAGTATTTT. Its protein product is CASSPVRTGSSTDTQYF.

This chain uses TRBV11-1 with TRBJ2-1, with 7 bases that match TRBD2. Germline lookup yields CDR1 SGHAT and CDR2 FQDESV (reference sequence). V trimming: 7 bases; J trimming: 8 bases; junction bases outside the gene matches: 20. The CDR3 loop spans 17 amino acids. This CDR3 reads CASTYSLGEGRSHEQFF. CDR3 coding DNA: TGTGCCAGCACCTATTCGTTGGGGGAGGGCCGTAGCCATGAGCAGTTCTTC.

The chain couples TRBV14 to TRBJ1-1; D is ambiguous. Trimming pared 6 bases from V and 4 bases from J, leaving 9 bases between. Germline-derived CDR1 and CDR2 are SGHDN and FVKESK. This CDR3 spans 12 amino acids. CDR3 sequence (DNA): TGTGCCAGCAGTCGCCTGGCCACTGAAGCTTTCTTT. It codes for CASSRLATEAFF. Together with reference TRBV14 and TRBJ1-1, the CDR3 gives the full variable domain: EAGVTQFPSHSVIEKGQTVTLRCDPISGHDNLYWYRRVMGKEIKFLLHFVKESKQDESGMPNNRFLAERTGGTYSTLKVQPAELEDSGVYFCASSRLATEAFFGQGTRLTVV.

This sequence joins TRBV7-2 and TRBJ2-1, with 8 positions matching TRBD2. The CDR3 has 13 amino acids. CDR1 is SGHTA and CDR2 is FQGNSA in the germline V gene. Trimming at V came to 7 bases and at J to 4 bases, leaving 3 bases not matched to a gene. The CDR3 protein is CASKPSGYNEQFF. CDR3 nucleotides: TGTGCCAGCAAACCTAGCGGGTACAATGAGCAGTTCTTC. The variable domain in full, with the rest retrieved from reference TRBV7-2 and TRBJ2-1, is GAGVSQSPSNKVTEKGKDVELRCDPISGHTALYWYRQSLGQGLEFLIYFQGNSAPDKSGLPSDRFSAERTGGSVSTLTIQRTQQEDSAVYLCASKPSGYNEQFFGPGTRLTVL.

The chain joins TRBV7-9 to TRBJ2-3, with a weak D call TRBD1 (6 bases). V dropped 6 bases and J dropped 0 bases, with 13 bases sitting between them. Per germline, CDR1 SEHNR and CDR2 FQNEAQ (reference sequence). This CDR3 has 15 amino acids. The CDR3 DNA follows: TGTGCCAGCAGTGACAGGCTCCATAGCACAGATACGCAGTATTTT. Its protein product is CASSDRLHSTDTQYF.

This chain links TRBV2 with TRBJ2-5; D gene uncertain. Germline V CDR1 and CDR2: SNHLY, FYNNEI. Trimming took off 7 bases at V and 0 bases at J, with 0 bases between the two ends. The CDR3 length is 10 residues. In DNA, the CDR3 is TGTGCCAGCAACCAAGAGACCCAGTACTTC. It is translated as CASNQETQYF. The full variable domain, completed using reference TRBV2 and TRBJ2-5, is EPEVTQTPSHQVTQMGQEVILRCVPISNHLYFYWYRQILGQKVEFLVSFYNNEISEKSEIFDDQFSVERPDGSNFTLKIRSTKLEDSAMYFCASNQETQYFGPGTRLLVL.

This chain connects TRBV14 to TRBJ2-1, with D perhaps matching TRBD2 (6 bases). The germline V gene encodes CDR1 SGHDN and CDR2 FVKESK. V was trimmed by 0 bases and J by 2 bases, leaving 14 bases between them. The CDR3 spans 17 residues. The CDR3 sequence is CASSQDYGRITYNEQFF. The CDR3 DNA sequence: TGTGCCAGCAGCCAAGATTACGGGAGAATCACCTACAATGAGCAGTTCTTC. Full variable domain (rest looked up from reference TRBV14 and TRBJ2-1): EAGVTQFPSHSVIEKGQTVTLRCDPISGHDNLYWYRRVMGKEIKFLLHFVKESKQDESGMPNNRFLAERTGGTYSTLKVQPAELEDSGVYFCASSQDYGRITYNEQFFGPGTRLTVL.

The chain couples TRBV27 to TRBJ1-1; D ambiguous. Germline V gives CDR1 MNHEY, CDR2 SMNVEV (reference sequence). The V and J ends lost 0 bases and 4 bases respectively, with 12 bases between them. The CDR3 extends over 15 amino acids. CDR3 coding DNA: TGTGCCAGCAGTTTATCCCGTACTTATGGCACTGAAGCTTTCTTT. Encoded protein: CASSLSRTYGTEAFF.

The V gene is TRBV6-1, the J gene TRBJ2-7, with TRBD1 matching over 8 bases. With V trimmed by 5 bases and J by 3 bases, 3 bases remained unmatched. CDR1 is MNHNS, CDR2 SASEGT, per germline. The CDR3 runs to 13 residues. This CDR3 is CASSTDRGYEQYF. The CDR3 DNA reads TGTGCCAGCAGTACCGACAGGGGCTACGAGCAGTACTTC.

CDR3 region: CASSPLMAYNEQFF. CDR3 bases: TGTGCCAGCAGCCCTTTGATGGCATACAATGAGCAGTTCTTC. V gene TRBV7-2 combines with J gene TRBJ2-1; D is uncertain. The V end lost 5 bases, the J end lost 4 bases, and 12 bases lay between the germline ends. The CDR3 sequence is 14 residues long. Germline V CDR1 and CDR2: SGHTA, FQGNSA.

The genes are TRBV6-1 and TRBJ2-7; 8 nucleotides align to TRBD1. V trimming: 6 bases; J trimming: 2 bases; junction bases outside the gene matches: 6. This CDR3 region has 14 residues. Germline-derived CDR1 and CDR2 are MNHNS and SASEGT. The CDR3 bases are TGTGCCAGCAGACCCGGACAGGGCCCCTACGAGCAGTACTTC. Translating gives CASRPGQGPYEQYF.

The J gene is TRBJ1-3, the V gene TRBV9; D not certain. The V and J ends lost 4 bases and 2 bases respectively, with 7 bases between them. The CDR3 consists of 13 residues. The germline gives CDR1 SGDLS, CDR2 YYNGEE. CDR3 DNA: TGTGCCAGCAGCCCGGCAACTGGAAACACCATATATTTT. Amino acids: CASSPATGNTIYF. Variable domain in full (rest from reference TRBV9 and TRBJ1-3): DSGVTQTPKHLITATGQRVTLRCSPRSGDLSVYWYQQSLDQGLQFLIQYYNGEERAKGNILERFSAQQFPDLHSELNLSSLELGDSALYFCASSPATGNTIYFGEGSWLTVV.